This T cell receptor (beta chain) originates from a study of T cells after yellow fever vaccination. Only a few counts were recorded for this clonotype. One end of the junction fails to match germline, which may point to a read error. This CDR3 comprises 12 residues. The germline CDR1 and CDR2 sequences are DFQATT and SNEGSKA (reference sequence). TCRdb analysed the 5' RACE reads with MiXCR anew, one entry per CDR3 protein. This table has about 170,000 distinct CDR3 sequences, 11% appearing once. The clonotype was recovered from a man in his late teens or twenties who received the YFV17D yellow fever vaccine. The J gene is TRBJ1-1, the V gene TRBV20-1; tentative D call: TRBD1 (6 bases). The sample in question was CD8+ T cells sorted from PBMCs, obtained 15 days after the yellow fever booster vaccination. The CDR3 region is CSARGGDTEAFF. The CDR3 DNA follows: TGCAGTGCCAGAGGGGGGGACACTGAAGCTTTCTTT.